Listed here are 24 T cell receptor beta chains from one sample, sequenced in a study of spatial heterogeneity in lung cancer. TCRdb ran MiXCR on the 5' RACE reads and lists one entry per CDR3 protein. The sample has tens of thousands of distinct CDR3 sequences, almost 5.5% seen once. The time point denotes: blood at routine non-recurrence follow-up after resection. Source: PBMCs, taken at follow-up. All receptors come from a female donor with early-stage non-small cell lung cancer.

This clonotype was seen ten or more times. The chain is built from TRBV29-1 and TRBJ1-2, with D possibly TRBD1 on 5 matching bases. Trimming took off 3 bases at V and 4 bases at J, with 24 bases between the two ends. There are 17 residues in the CDR3. From germline, CDR1 is SQVTM and CDR2 ANQGSEA. This chain's CDR3 is CSVERWGAGTGIYGYTF. The CDR3 nucleotides are TGCAGCGTTGAGAGGTGGGGCGCCGGTACGGGGATCTATGGCTACACCTTC. The complete variable domain, with remaining parts taken from reference TRBV29-1 and TRBJ1-2, reads SAVISQKPSRDICQRGTSLTIQCQVDSQVTMMFWYRQQPGQSLTLIATANQGSEATYESGFVIDKFPISRPNLTFSTLTVSNMSPEDSSIYLCSVERWGAGTGIYGYTFGSGTRLTVV.

This clonotype has a count of ten or more. V is TRBV6-2 or TRBV6-3 and J is TRBJ1-1; D gene uncertain. The V gene's germline CDR1 is MNHEY and CDR2 SVGEGT. The CDR3 extends over 13 amino acids. The ends were cut back, 2 bases at V and 4 bases at J, with 8 bases in the middle. The CDR3 here is CASSYGVVTEAFF. CDR3 DNA sequence: TGTGCCAGCAGTTACGGGGTGGTCACTGAAGCTTTCTTT.

This clonotype was detected many times. CDR3 DNA: TGTGCCAGCAGCTTGCTCGAGACCCAGTACTTC. Its translation is CASSLLETQYF. This sequence joins TRBV5-6 and TRBJ2-5; the D is unclear. Trimming shortened V by 1 base and J by 5 bases, and 3 bases separated the two germline ends. The germline V gene encodes CDR1 SGHDT and CDR2 YYEEEE. CDR3 size: 11 residues.

The sample holds many counts of this clonotype. The gene calls are TRBV4-3 and TRBJ2-2, with 9 bases fitting TRBD1. Germline CDR1 reads LGHNA; CDR2 reads YSLEER. V lost 6 bases, J lost 4 bases, and 9 bases stayed unmatched. The CDR3 is made up of 16 amino acids. The CDR3 region is CASSPQGARGTGELFF. The CDR3 region has the DNA TGCGCCAGCAGTCCACAGGGGGCACGGGGCACCGGGGAGCTGTTTTTT.

This clonotype was counted at least ten times. The chain uses TRBV27 and TRBJ1-1; D gene ambiguous. V was cut by 6 bases and J by 3 bases, with 20 bases left in between. Looked up from germline, CDR1 is MNHEY and CDR2 is SMNVEV (reference sequence). The CDR3 has 16 residues. The CDR3 DNA follows: TGTGCCAGCAGGGCACTTCGGACCGGCTTAGACACTGAAGCTTTCTTT. Protein product: CASRALRTGLDTEAFF.

The gene calls are TRBV19 and TRBJ2-3; D is uncertain. The CDR3 runs 13 residues. V lost 3 bases and J lost 7, with 11 bases in between. Germline CDR1 and CDR2: LNHDA and SQIVND (reference sequence). The CDR3 coding sequence is TGTGCCAGTAGTATCACCCCACCTTATACGCAGTATTTT. Protein sequence: CASSITPPYTQYF.

This clonotype ranks as medium-sized. This rearrangement joins TRBV14 to TRBJ1-1, with D uncertain. With 6 bases removed from V and 4 bases from J, the gap between germline ends came to 9 bases. Germline V lookup: CDR1 SGHDN, CDR2 FVKESK. The CDR3 extends over 12 amino acids. CDR3 protein: CASSLGSTEAFF. For the CDR3, the DNA is TGTGCCAGCAGTCTGGGTAGCACTGAAGCTTTCTTT. Using reference TRBV14 and TRBJ1-1 for the parts outside the CDR3, the full variable domain is EAGVTQFPSHSVIEKGQTVTLRCDPISGHDNLYWYRRVMGKEIKFLLHFVKESKQDESGMPNNRFLAERTGGTYSTLKVQPAELEDSGVYFCASSLGSTEAFFGQGTRLTVV.

This clonotype occurred many times. CDR3 in amino acids: CASSYRAPGELFF. In nucleotides, the CDR3 is TGTGCCAGCAGTTACCGGGCGCCCGGGGAGCTGTTTTTT. V and J are TRBV6-2 or TRBV6-3 and TRBJ2-2; D call uncertain. This CDR3 has 13 amino acids. Deletions cut 2 bases from V and 6 bases from J, with 7 bases between. The germline CDR1 and CDR2 sequences are MNHEY and SVGEGT.

This clonotype has a count of ten or more. The chain couples TRBV20-1 to TRBJ2-1, with TRBD2 matching 7 bases. The CDR3 contains 16 residues. Germline assignment: CDR1 DFQATT and CDR2 SNEGSKA (reference sequence). V lost 0 bases, J lost 0 bases, and 5 bases stayed unmatched. The DNA for the CDR3 is TGCAGTGCTAGAGAGAGTGGGAGGGCCTCCTACAATGAGCAGTTCTTC. This codes for CSARESGRASYNEQFF.

The table lists this clonotype with many counts. V is TRBV4-2 and J is TRBJ2-2; 12 bases agree with TRBD1. The germline gives CDR1 LGHNA, CDR2 YNFKEQ. CDR3 length: 17 amino acids. Trimming took 5 bases from V and 5 from J; bases not matched to a gene: 9. The CDR3 region has the DNA TGTGCCAGCAGCGAAGTGGGACAGGGGGCGCCGACCGGGGAGCTGTTTTTT. Amino acids: CASSEVGQGAPTGELFF.

This clonotype appeared many times. The V gene is TRBV6-2 or TRBV6-3, the J gene TRBJ2-2; D might be TRBD1 (6 bases). V lost 2 bases and J 5 bases, leaving 9 bases between the germline ends. Germline CDR1 MNHEY, CDR2 SVGEGT. The CDR3 spans 14 residues. CDR3 DNA: TGTGCCAGCAGTTACGTAAGGGGGACCGGGGAGCTGTTTTTT. It codes for CASSYVRGTGELFF.

There are many counts of this clonotype. The rearrangement uses TRBV4-2 and TRBJ1-3; the D gene is possibly TRBD1 (5 bases). Germline V lookup: CDR1 LGHNA, CDR2 YNFKEQ. The ends were cut back, 0 bases at V and 0 bases at J, with 12 bases in the middle. The CDR3 totals 17 residues. Written as DNA, the CDR3 is TGTGCCAGCAGCCAAGATTTAGGAACAGGCTCTGGAAACACCATATATTTT. Protein product: CASSQDLGTGSGNTIYF.

This clonotype came up many times. In DNA, the CDR3 is TGTGCCATCAGTGAGCGGGCAGGAGCTAACTATGGCTACACCTTC. It translates to CAISERAGANYGYTF. The V call is TRBV10-3, the J call TRBJ1-2, with unresolved D. CDR1 and CDR2 from the germline V gene are ENHRY and SYGVKD. The V end was cut by 2 bases, the J end by 0 bases, with 10 bases between. This CDR3 has 15 residues.

This clonotype has ten or more counts. The rearrangement joins TRBV29-1 to TRBJ1-1; D unclear. The germline gives CDR1 SQVTM, CDR2 ANQGSEA. V was pared by 8 bases and J by 0 bases, with 7 bases between. The CDR3 loop spans 11 amino acids. The CDR3: CSLRVNTEAFF. The CDR3 DNA reads as TGCAGCTTAAGAGTGAACACTGAAGCTTTCTTT.

This clonotype was recorded at least ten times. This chain connects TRBV11-2 to TRBJ2-1; 8 positions agree with TRBD2. Germline lookup yields CDR1 SGHAT and CDR2 FQNNGV. V shed 5 bases, J shed 7 bases, and the junction held 4 bases outside the gene matches. The CDR3 extends over 13 amino acids. The CDR3 region is CASSLGTRNEQFF. Written as DNA, the CDR3 is TGTGCCAGCAGCCTTGGGACTAGGAATGAGCAGTTCTTC.

This clonotype appeared many times. The chain uses TRBV6-2 or TRBV6-3 and TRBJ1-4; D is undetermined. V was pared by 8 bases and J by 0 bases, with 10 bases between. The CDR3 sequence is 14 residues long. Germline values: CDR1 MNHEY, CDR2 SVGEGT. The CDR3, as DNA: TGTGCCAGCGGACCTAACCCAACTAATGAAAAACTGTTTTTT. Translating it yields CASGPNPTNEKLFF.

At least ten counts were recorded for this clonotype. The V call is TRBV5-4, the J call TRBJ2-7; 10 bases fit TRBD1. The length of the CDR3 is 14 residues. J was trimmed by 6 bases and V by 3 bases; bases with no gene match: 6. The germline V gene encodes CDR1 SGHNT and CDR2 YYREEE (reference sequence). CDR3 in DNA: TGTGCCAGCAGCTCCCGGGACAGGGGCACCGAGCAGTACTTC. Its protein is CASSSRDRGTEQYF. The whole variable domain, filled in from reference TRBV5-4 and TRBJ2-7, reads ETGVTQSPTHLIKTRGQQVTLRCSSQSGHNTVSWYQQALGQGPQFIFQYYREEENGRGNFPPRFSGLQFPNYSSELNVNALELDDSALYLCASSSRDRGTEQYFGPGTRLTVT.

Many counts were recorded for this clonotype. The V gene is TRBV5-1, the J gene TRBJ2-3; 9 nucleotides match TRBD2. Germline V lookup: CDR1 SGHRS, CDR2 YFSETQ. This CDR3 spans 18 amino acids. V lost 3 bases and J lost 2; bases outside the gene matches: 13. The CDR3 nucleotides read TGCGCCAGCAGCTCGGGACTAGCACATCTATTAGACACAGATACGCAGTATTTT. Protein product: CASSSGLAHLLDTDTQYF.

This clonotype was picked up many times. The J gene is TRBJ2-2, the V gene TRBV2, with 11 bases identical to TRBD2. The germline gives CDR1 SNHLY, CDR2 FYNNEI. V shed 1 base, J shed 5 bases, and the junction held 3 bases outside the gene matches. This CDR3 region has 16 residues. As DNA, the CDR3 is TGTGCCAGCAGTGAAGGGCCTAGCGGGAGGACCGGGGAGCTGTTTTTT. Translated, it gives CASSEGPSGRTGELFF. Full variable domain (remainder filled in from reference TRBV2 and TRBJ2-2): EPEVTQTPSHQVTQMGQEVILRCVPISNHLYFYWYRQILGQKVEFLVSFYNNEISEKSEIFDDQFSVERPDGSNFTLKIRSTKLEDSAMYFCASSEGPSGRTGELFFGEGSRLTVL.

This clonotype showed up many times. The chain recombines TRBV12-3 or TRBV12-4 with TRBJ1-6; possibly TRBD1 for D (5 bases). This CDR3 contains 15 residues. The V gene lost 0 bases and the J gene lost 7 bases, with 10 bases spanning the gap. The chain's CDR3 is CASSLAGRANSPLHF. In DNA, the CDR3 is TGTGCCAGCAGTTTAGCCGGCAGGGCAAATTCACCCCTCCACTTT.

The rearrangement links TRBV4-2 to TRBJ2-1; 9 bases align to TRBD2. Germline CDR1 reads LGHNA; CDR2 reads YNFKEQ. Losses at the gene ends were 1 base for V and 5 bases for J; bases not matched to a gene: 9. The CDR3 is 17 residues long. In nucleotides, the CDR3 is TGTGCCAGCAGCCAAGTAGGAAATAGCGGGGGAAACAATGAGCAGTTCTTC. As protein: CASSQVGNSGGNNEQFF.

This clonotype was seen ten or more times. Germline and junction disagree at one end, which may indicate a read error. This chain connects TRBV7-2 to TRBJ2-7; 11 bases align to TRBD2. Germline V gene sequence: CDR1 SGHTA, CDR2 FQGNSA. CDR3 length: 16 residues. The CDR3 nucleotides are TGTGCCAGCAGCGTAGCGGGGGGGGTACCCGCCTACGAGCAGTACTTC. This sequence encodes CASSVAGGVPAYEQYF. The whole variable domain, remainder taken from reference TRBV7-2 and TRBJ2-7, is GAGVSQSPSNKVTEKGKDVELRCDPISGHTALYWYRQSLGQGLEFLIYFQGNSAPDKSGLPSDRFSAERTGGSVSTLTIQRTQQEDSAVYLCASSVAGGVPAYEQYFGPGTRLTVT.

This clonotype was recorded many times. This chain uses TRBV5-1 with TRBJ1-1; D remains ambiguous. This CDR3 contains 13 residues. V was clipped by 0 bases and J by 4 bases, with 7 bases between them. The germline V gene has CDR1 SGHRS and CDR2 YFSETQ. The CDR3 reads CASSLAAPTEAFF. The DNA of the CDR3 is TGCGCCAGCAGCTTGGCGGCACCCACTGAAGCTTTCTTT.

There are many counts of this clonotype. The chain carries TRBV6-6 and TRBJ2-7, with 7 bases aligning to TRBD1. This CDR3 spans 13 amino acids. Germline loops: CDR1 MNHNY, CDR2 SVGAGI (reference sequence). The ends lost 6 bases at V and 3 bases at J; junction bases unmatched: 5. CDR3 protein: CASSMAGGYEQYF. For the CDR3, the DNA is TGTGCCAGCAGCATGGCAGGGGGCTACGAGCAGTACTTC.